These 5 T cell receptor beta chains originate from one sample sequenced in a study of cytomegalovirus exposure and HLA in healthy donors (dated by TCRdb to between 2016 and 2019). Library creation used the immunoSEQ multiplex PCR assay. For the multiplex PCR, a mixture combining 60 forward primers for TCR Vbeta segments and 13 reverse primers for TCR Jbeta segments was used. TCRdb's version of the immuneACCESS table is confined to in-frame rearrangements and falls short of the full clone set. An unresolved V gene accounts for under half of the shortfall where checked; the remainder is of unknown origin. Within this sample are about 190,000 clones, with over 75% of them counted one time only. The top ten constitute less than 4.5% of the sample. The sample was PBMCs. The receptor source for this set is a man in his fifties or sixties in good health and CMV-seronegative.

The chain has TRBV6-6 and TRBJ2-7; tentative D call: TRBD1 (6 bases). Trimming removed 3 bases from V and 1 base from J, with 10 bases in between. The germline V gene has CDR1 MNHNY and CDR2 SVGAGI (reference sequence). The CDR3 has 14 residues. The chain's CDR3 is CASSYPGQSYEQYF. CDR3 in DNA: TGTGCCAGCAGTTATCCGGGACAATCCTACGAGCAGTACTTC.

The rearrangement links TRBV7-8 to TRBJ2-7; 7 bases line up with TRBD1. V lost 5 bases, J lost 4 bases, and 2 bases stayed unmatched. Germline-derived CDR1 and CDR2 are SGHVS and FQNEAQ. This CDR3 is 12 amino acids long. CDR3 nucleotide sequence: TGTGCCAGCAGCCGGGACAGATACGAGCAGTACTTC. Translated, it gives CASSRDRYEQYF.

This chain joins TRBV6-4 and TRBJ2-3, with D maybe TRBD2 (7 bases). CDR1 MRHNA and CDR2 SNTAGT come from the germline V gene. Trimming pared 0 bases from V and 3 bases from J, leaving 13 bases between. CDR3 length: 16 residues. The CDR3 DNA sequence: TGTGCCAGCAGTGACTCGGGCAGGGGAGGGACAGATACGCAGTATTTT. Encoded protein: CASSDSGRGGTDTQYF.

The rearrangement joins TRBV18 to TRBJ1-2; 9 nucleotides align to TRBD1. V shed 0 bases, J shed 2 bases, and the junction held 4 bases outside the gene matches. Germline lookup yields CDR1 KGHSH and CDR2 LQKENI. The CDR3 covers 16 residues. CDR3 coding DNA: TGTGCCAGCTCACCACCCTCACAGGGGGCGAACTATGGCTACACCTTC. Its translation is CASSPPSQGANYGYTF.

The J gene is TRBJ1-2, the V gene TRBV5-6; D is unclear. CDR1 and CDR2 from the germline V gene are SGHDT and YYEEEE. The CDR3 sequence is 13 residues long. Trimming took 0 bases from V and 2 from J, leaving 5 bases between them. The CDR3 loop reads CASSLGGNYGYTF. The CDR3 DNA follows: TGTGCCAGCAGCTTGGGAGGGAACTATGGCTACACCTTC. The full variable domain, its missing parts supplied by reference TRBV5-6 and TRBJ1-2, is DAGVTQSPTHLIKTRGQQVTLRCSPKSGHDTVSWYQQALGQGPQFIFQYYEEEERQRGNFPDRFSGHQFPNYSSELNVNALLLGDSALYLCASSLGGNYGYTFGSGTRLTVV.